The present entry profiles one T cell receptor beta chain with its context. Its matching antigen is unknown. The PCR was carried out with 60 Vbeta primers and 13 Jbeta primers. The repertoire was sequenced with immunoSEQ multiplex PCR; TCRdb's copy has only in-frame clones and lacks some. Of 100,000 to 150,000 clones in the sample, approximately 75% are singletons; the top ten hold over 2.5%. This sample is drawn from a study of cytomegalovirus exposure and HLA in healthy donors. Study at large: Genotyping of more than 300 donors showed that around 86% belonged to the Caucasian-associated ancestry cluster. Broader study findings: The study put roughly 160 TCR beta chains on its list as cytomegalovirus-associated. The CMV antigen specificity of a few CMV-associated chains was confirmed through in vitro analysis. Within a later analysis, the majority of CMV-associated TCR beta chains appeared HLA-restricted.

Trimming cost V 5 bases and J 2 bases, with 7 bases left between them. Germline V gives CDR1 SEHNR, CDR2 FQNEAQ (reference sequence). The CDR3 totals 12 residues. Source material: PBMCs. The receptor comes from a woman aged 45-65 years in good health and CMV-seronegative. The chain has TRBV7-9 and TRBJ2-7, with unresolved D. This CDR3 is CASSVSAYEQYF. In nucleotides, the CDR3 is TGTGCCAGCAGCGTTTCCGCCTACGAGCAGTACTTC.